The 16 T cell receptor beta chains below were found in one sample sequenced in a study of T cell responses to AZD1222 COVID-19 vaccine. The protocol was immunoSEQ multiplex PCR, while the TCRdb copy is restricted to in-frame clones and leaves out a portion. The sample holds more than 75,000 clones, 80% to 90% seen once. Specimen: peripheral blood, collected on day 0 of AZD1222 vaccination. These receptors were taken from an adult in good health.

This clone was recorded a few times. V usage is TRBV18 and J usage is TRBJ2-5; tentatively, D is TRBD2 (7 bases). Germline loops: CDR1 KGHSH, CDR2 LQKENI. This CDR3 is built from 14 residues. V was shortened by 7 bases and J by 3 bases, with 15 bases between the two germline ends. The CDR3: CASYPGGPEETQYF. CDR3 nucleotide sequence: TGTGCCAGCTACCCGGGGGGCCCCGAAGAGACCCAGTACTTC.

This CDR3 is CASSISFRERQYF. The CDR3, as DNA: TGTGCCAGTAGTATCTCCTTTCGGGAGAGGCAGTACTTC. The chain has TRBV19 and TRBJ2-7, with D possibly being TRBD2 (6 bases). Per the germline V gene, CDR1 is LNHDA and CDR2 is SQIVND (reference sequence). The CDR3 sequence is 13 residues long. V was shortened by 3 bases and J by 9 bases, with 15 bases between the two germline ends.

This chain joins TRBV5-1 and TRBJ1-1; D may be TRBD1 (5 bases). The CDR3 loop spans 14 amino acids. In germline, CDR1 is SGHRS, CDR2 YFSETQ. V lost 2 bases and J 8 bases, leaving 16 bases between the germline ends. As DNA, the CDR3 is TGCGCCAGCAGCTTCAACTCTGACAGAACCGAAGCTTTCTTT. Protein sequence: CASSFNSDRTEAFF.

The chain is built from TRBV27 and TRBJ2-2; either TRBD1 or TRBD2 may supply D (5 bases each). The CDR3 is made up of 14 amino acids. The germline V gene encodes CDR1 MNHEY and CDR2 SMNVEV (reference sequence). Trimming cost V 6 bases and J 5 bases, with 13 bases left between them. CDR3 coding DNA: TGTGCCAGCAGGGGGCTGAGGGAGACCGGGGAGCTGTTTTTT. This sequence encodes CASRGLRETGELFF.

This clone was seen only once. The CDR3 reads CASSLGTGVFGTIYF. CDR3 nucleotides: TGTGCCAGCAGCCTCGGGACAGGGGTTTTTGGCACCATATATTTT. The chain combines TRBV28 with TRBJ1-3; 10 positions agree with TRBD1. The CDR3 is 15 residues long. After removal of 6 bases from V and 9 bases from J, the junction contained 11 bases not matched to a gene. In germline, CDR1 is MDHEN, CDR2 SYDVKM. The whole variable domain, filled in from reference TRBV28 and TRBJ1-3, reads DVKVTQSSRYLVKRTGEKVFLECVQDMDHENMFWYRQDPGLGLRLIYFSYDVKMKEKGDIPEGYSVSREKKERFSLILESASTNQTSMYLCASSLGTGVFGTIYFGEGSWLTVV.

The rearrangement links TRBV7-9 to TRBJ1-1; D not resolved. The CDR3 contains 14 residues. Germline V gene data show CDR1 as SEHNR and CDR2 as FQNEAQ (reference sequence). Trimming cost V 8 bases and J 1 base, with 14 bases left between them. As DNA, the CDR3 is TGTGCCAGCCAGGAGGCGGGAAGGAACACTGAAGCTTTCTTT. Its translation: CASQEAGRNTEAFF. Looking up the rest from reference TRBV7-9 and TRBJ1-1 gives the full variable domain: DTGVSQNPRHKITKRGQNVTFRCDPISEHNRLYWYRQTLGQGPEFLTYFQNEAQLEKSRLLSDRFSAERPKGSFSTLEIQRTEQGDSAMYLCASQEAGRNTEAFFGQGTRLTVV.

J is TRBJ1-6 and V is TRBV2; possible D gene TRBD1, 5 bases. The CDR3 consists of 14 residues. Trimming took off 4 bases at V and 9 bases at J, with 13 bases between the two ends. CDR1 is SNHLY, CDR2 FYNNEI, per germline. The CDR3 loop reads CASSGGLQTSPLHF. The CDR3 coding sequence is TGTGCCAGCAGTGGGGGCTTACAAACTTCACCCCTCCACTTT.

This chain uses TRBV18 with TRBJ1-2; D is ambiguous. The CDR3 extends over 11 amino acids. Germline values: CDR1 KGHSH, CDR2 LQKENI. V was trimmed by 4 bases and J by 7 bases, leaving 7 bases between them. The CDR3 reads CASSQGTGYTF. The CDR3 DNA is TGTGCCAGCTCACAAGGCACTGGCTACACCTTC.

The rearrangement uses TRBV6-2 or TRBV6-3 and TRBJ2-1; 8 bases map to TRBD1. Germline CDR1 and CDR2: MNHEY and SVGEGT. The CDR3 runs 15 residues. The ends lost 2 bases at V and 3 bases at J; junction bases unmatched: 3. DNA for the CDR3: TGTGCCAGCAGTTACCGCAGGGGGCTCTACAATGAGCAGTTCTTC. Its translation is CASSYRRGLYNEQFF.

The CDR3 sequence: CASSFQGQVYNEQFF. The CDR3 DNA reads as TGTGCCAGCAGCTTCCAAGGACAGGTTTACAATGAGCAGTTCTTC. This chain links TRBV7-3 with TRBJ2-1, with 7 bases identical to TRBD1. V lost 3 bases, J lost 4 bases, and 6 bases stayed unmatched. The CDR3 runs 15 residues. CDR1 is SGHTA, CDR2 FQGTGA, per germline.

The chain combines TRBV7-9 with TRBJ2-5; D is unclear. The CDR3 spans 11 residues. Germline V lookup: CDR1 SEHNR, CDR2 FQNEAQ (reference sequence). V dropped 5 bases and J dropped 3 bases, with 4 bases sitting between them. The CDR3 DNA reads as TGTGCCAGCAGCGCCGAAGAGACCCAGTACTTC. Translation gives CASSAEETQYF.

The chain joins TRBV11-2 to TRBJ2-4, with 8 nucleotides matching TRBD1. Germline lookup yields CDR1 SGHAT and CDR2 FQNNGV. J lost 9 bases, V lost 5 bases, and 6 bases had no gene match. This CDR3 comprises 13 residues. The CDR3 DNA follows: TGTGCCAGCAGCCCGGACAGGGAGAGCATTCAGTACTTC. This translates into CASSPDRESIQYF.

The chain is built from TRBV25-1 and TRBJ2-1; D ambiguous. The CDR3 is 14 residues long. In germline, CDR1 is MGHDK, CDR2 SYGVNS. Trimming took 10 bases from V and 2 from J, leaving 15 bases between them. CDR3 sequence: CATSVQVAYNEQFF. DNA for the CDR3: TGTGCCACTTCAGTCCAAGTCGCCTACAATGAGCAGTTCTTC. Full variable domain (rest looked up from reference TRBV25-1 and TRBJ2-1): EADIYQTPRYLVIGTGKKITLECSQTMGHDKMYWYQQDPGMELHLIHYSYGVNSTEKGDLSSESTVSRIRTEHFPLTLESARPSHTSQYLCATSVQVAYNEQFFGPGTRLTVL.

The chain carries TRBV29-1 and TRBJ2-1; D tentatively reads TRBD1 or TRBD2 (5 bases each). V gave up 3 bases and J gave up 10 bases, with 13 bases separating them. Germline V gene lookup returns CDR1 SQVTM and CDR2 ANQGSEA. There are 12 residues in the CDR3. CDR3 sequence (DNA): TGCAGCGTTGACGGGGCCGGGTACGAGCAGTTCTTC. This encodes CSVDGAGYEQFF.

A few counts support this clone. This CDR3 is CASSLGAGRGTEAFF. The CDR3 DNA follows: TGTGCCAGCAGCTTGGGGGCAGGAAGAGGCACTGAAGCTTTCTTT. The chain is built from TRBV5-6 and TRBJ1-1; D gene uncertain. This CDR3 contains 15 residues. CDR1 SGHDT and CDR2 YYEEEE come from the germline V gene. V was pared by 0 bases and J by 4 bases, with 13 bases between.

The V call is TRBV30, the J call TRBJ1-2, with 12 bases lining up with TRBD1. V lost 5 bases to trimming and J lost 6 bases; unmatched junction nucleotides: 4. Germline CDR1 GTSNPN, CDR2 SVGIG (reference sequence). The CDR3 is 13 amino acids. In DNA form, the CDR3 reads TGTGCCTGGGCTGGGACAGGGGGCGATGGCTACACCTTC. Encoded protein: CAWAGTGGDGYTF.